This entry lists 9 T cell receptor beta chains sequenced from one sample in a study of early T cells in non-severe SARS-CoV-2 infection (dated by TCRdb to the early 2020s). Libraries were made using 5' RACE. TCRdb records NextSeq 500 as the sequencer. TCRdb cleaned the public reads at Q25 with fastp, built clones with MiXCR and kept in-frame beta chains. Records with the same CDR3 protein are collapsed into one entry carrying the most frequent genes and DNA. For this sample there are about 28,000 distinct CDR3 sequences; about 6.6% appear just once. The ten largest clones represent 34% of the sample. Sequenced here: whole blood, sampled at baseline. Receptor source: an adult who was a healthcare worker with PCR-confirmed SARS-CoV-2 infection or an uninfected control (not recorded which).

This clonotype was seen many times. V gene TRBV7-9 combines with J gene TRBJ1-4; the D gene is possibly TRBD1 (6 bases). The length of the CDR3 is 16 residues. V was pared by 4 bases and J by 8 bases, with 20 bases between. Germline V gene data show CDR1 as SEHNR and CDR2 as FQNEAQ (reference sequence). CDR3 amino acids: CASSSGRWGGGEKLFF. The CDR3 nucleotides read TGTGCCAGCAGCTCCGGACGGTGGGGAGGGGGAGAAAAACTGTTTTTT.

This clonotype was counted at least ten times. The chain employs TRBV1 and TRBJ1-2. TRBV1 is shown as a pseudogene. There are 13 residues in the CDR3. The CDR3 DNA follows: TGCACCAGCAGCCAAGGGTTGGCGGATGGCTACACCTTC. Translation: CTSSQGLADGYTF.

This clonotype was observed many times. This chain uses TRBV6-6 with TRBJ2-5; D is uncertain. Germline V gene lookup returns CDR1 MNHNY and CDR2 SVGAGI (reference sequence). V lost 0 bases and J 4 bases, leaving 6 bases between the germline ends. The CDR3 is 13 amino acids. Here the CDR3 DNA reads TGTGCCAGCAGTTACTCGTATCGAGAGACCCAGTACTTC. Translation: CASSYSYRETQYF.

This clonotype was counted between two and nine times. A much larger clone is a single base away; this may be a read error. The chain employs TRBV18 and TRBJ1-5; D uncertain. Trimming took 2 bases from V and 6 from J, leaving 8 bases between them. This CDR3 spans 13 amino acids. In germline, CDR1 is KGHSH, CDR2 LQKENI. The CDR3: CASSPGQIQPQHF. In DNA form, the CDR3 reads TGTGCCAGCTCACCAGGGCAGATTCAGCCCCAGCATTTT.

This clonotype was recorded at least ten times. The rearrangement joins TRBV20-1 to TRBJ1-1; D unresolved. V lost 1 base and J 2 bases, leaving 11 bases between the germline ends. CDR1 and CDR2 (germline): DFQATT, SNEGSKA (reference sequence). This CDR3 is 14 amino acids long. CDR3 sequence (DNA): TGCAGTGCTAGAGTGGGCCAGCTCAACACTGAAGCTTTCTTT. Translating gives CSARVGQLNTEAFF.

This clonotype was recorded at least ten times. The chain couples TRBV5-1 to TRBJ2-3; D uncertain. Germline V CDR1 and CDR2: SGHRS, YFSETQ. V gave up 4 bases and J gave up 1 base, with 7 bases separating them. The CDR3 contains 13 residues. The CDR3 region has the DNA TGCGCCAGCAGCCCCAAGGGCACAGATACGCAGTATTTT. This sequence encodes CASSPKGTDTQYF.

This clonotype was recorded many times. This chain links TRBV6-4 with TRBJ2-1; 7 nucleotides line up with TRBD1. V was clipped by 0 bases and J by 5 bases; unmatched bases: 7. CDR1 and CDR2 from the germline V gene are MRHNA and SNTAGT. The CDR3 runs 16 residues. The DNA of the CDR3 is TGTGCCAGCAGTGACTCGGAGGCAGGGGGACACAATGAGCAGTTCTTC. Its protein product is CASSDSEAGGHNEQFF.

This clonotype has ten or more counts. This chain links TRBV12-3 or TRBV12-4 with TRBJ2-4, with 8 bases matching TRBD2. V dropped 8 bases and J dropped 4; count of bases not matched to a gene: 7. This CDR3 is 14 amino acids long. CDR3 DNA sequence: TGTGCCAGCTGCCCCGGGACTAGTAAAAACATTCAGTACTTC. This sequence encodes CASCPGTSKNIQYF.

The DNA of the CDR3 is TGTGCCAGCAACCAAATGAGGGGCCGGCGGGAGACCCAGTACTTC. It encodes CASNQMRGRRETQYF. The chain is built from TRBV5-6 and TRBJ2-5; D might be TRBD1 or TRBD2, each matching 5 bases. The germline gives CDR1 SGHDT, CDR2 YYEEEE. V gave up 6 bases and J gave up 5 bases, with 20 bases separating them. This CDR3 has 15 amino acids. The full variable domain, with the rest looked up from reference TRBV5-6 and TRBJ2-5, is DAGVTQSPTHLIKTRGQQVTLRCSPKSGHDTVSWYQQALGQGPQFIFQYYEEEERQRGNFPDRFSGHQFPNYSSELNVNALLLGDSALYLCASNQMRGRRETQYFGPGTRLLVL.